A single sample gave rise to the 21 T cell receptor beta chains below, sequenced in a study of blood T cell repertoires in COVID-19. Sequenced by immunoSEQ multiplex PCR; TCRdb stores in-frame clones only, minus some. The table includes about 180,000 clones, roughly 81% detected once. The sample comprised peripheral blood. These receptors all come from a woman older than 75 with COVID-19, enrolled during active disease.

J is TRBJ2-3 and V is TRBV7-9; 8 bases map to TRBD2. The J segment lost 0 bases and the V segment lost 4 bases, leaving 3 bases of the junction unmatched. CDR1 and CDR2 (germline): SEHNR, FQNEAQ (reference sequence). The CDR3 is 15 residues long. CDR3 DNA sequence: TGTGCCAGCAGCTCAGCGGGGGCTAGCACAGATACGCAGTATTTT. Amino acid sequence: CASSSAGASTDTQYF.

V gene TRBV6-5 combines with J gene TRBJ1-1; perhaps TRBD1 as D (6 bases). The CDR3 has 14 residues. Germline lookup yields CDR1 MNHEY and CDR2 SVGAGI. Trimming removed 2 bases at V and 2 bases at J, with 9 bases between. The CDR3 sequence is CASSYGQSNTEAFF. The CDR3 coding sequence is TGTGCCAGCAGTTACGGACAGAGTAACACTGAAGCTTTCTTT.

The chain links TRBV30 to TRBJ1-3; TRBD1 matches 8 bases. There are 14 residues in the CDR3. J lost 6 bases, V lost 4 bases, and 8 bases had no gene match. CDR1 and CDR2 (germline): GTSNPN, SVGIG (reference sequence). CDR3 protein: CAWTRGQALNTIYF. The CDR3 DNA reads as TGTGCCTGGACCAGGGGACAGGCCTTAAACACCATATATTTT.

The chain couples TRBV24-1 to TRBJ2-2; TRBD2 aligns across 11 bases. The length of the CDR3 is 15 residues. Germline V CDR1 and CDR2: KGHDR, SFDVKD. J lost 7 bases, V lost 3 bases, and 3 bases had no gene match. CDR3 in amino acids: CATSDPGTSGGELFF. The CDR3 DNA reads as TGTGCCACCAGTGATCCAGGGACTAGCGGCGGGGAGCTGTTTTTT.

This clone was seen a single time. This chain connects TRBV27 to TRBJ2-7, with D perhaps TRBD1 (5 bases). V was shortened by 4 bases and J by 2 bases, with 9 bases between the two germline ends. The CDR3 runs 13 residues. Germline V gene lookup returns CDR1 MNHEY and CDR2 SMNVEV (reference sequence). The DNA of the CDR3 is TGTGCCAGCAGTTCCCAGGGCCCCTACGAGCAGTACTTC. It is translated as CASSSQGPYEQYF.

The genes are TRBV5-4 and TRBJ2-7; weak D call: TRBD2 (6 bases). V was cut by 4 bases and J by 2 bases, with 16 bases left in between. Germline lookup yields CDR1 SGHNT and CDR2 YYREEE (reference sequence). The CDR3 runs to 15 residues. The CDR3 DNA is TGTGCCAGCAGCCCTACTGCGGGAAACACCTACGAGCAGTACTTC. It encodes CASSPTAGNTYEQYF.

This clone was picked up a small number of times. This CDR3 reads CASSQASGYGYTF. The CDR3 DNA sequence: TGTGCCAGCAGCCAAGCCTCGGGCTATGGCTACACCTTC. The chain joins TRBV3-1 (or the pseudogene TRBV3-2) to TRBJ1-2; D uncertain. CDR1 and CDR2 from the germline V gene are LGHDT and YNNKEL (reference sequence). V was shortened by 1 base and J by 4 bases, with 7 bases between the two germline ends. The CDR3 consists of 13 residues.

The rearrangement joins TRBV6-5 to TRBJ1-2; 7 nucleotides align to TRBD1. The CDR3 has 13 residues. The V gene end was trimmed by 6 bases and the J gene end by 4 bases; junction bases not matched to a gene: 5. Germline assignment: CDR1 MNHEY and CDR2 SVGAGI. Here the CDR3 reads CASRQDRFYGYTF. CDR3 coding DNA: TGTGCCAGCAGACAGGACAGGTTCTATGGCTACACCTTC.

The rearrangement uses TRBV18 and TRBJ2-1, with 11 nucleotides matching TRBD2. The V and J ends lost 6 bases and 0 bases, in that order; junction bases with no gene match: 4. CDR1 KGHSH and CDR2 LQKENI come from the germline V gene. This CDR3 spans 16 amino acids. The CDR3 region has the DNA TGTGCCAGCTCGCCTACTAGCGGGAGCTCCTACAATGAGCAGTTCTTC. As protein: CASSPTSGSSYNEQFF.

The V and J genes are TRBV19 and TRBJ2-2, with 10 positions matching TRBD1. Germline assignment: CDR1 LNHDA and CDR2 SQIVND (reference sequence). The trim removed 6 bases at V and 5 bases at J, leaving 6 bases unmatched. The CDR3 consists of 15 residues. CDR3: CASRRQGAWTGELFF. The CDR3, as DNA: TGTGCCAGTAGACGACAGGGGGCATGGACCGGGGAGCTGTTTTTT.

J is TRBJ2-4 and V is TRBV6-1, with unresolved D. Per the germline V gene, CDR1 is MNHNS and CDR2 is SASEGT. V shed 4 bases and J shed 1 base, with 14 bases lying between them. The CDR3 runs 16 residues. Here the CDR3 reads CASSGLPDGAKNIQYF. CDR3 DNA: TGTGCCAGCAGTGGTCTCCCCGACGGGGCCAAAAACATTCAGTACTTC.

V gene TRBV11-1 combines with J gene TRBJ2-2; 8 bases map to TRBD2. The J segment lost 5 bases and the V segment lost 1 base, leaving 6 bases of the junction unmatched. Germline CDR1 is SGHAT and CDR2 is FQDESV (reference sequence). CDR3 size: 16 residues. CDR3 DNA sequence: TGTGCCAGCAGCTTAGTCCGGACTAGCCCTACCGGGGAGCTGTTTTTT. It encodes CASSLVRTSPTGELFF. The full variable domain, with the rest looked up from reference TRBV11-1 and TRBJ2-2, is EAEVAQSPRYKITEKSQAVAFWCDPISGHATLYWYRQILGQGPELLVQFQDESVVDDSQLPKDRFSAERLKGVDSTLKIQPAELGDSAMYLCASSLVRTSPTGELFFGEGSRLTVL.

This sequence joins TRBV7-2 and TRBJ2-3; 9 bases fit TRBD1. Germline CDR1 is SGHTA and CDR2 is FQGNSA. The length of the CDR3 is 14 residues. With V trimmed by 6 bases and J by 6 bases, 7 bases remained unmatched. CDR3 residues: CASRSTGGSDTQYF. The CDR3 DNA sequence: TGTGCCAGCAGATCCACAGGGGGCTCGGATACGCAGTATTTT.

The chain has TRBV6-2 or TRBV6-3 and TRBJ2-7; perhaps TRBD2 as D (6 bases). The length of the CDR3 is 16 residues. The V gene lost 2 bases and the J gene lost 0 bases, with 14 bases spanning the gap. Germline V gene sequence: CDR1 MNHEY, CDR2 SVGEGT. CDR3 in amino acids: CASSYHNRDFSYEQYF. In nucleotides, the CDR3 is TGTGCCAGCAGTTACCACAACCGGGACTTCTCCTACGAGCAGTACTTC.

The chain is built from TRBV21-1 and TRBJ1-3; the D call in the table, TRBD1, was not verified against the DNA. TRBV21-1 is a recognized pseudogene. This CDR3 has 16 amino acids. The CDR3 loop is CASSKDRTRSGNTIYF. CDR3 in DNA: TGTGCCAGCAGCAAAGACAGGACACGCTCTGGAAACACCATATATTTT.

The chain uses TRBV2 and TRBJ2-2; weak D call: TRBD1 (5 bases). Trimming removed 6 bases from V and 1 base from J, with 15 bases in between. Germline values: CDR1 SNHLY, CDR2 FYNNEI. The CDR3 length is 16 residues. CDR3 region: CASSLGGARNTGELFF. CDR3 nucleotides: TGTGCCAGCAGCCTAGGTGGGGCGCGGAACACCGGGGAGCTGTTTTTT.

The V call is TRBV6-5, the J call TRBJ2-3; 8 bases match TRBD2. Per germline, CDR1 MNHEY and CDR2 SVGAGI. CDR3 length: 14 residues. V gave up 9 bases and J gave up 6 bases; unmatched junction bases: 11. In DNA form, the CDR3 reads TGTGCCAGTCGGGGGTTAGCGGGATTTGATACGCAGTATTTT. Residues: CASRGLAGFDTQYF.

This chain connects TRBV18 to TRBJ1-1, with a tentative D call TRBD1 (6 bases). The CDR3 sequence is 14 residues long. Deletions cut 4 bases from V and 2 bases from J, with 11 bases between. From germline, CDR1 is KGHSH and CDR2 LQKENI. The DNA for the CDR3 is TGTGCCAGCTCACAGGGACACCCTAACACTGAAGCTTTCTTT. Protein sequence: CASSQGHPNTEAFF. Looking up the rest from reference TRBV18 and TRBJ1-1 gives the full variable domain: NAGVMQNPRHLVRRRGQEARLRCSPMKGHSHVYWYRQLPEEGLKFMVYLQKENIIDESGMPKERFSAEFPKEGPSILRIQQVVRGDSAAYFCASSQGHPNTEAFFGQGTRLTVV.

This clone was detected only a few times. The CDR3 DNA is TGTGCCAGCAGCTTGCTACTAGCGGGCTTCAGCTCCTACGAGCAGTACTTC. This translates into CASSLLLAGFSSYEQYF. The chain links TRBV5-6 to TRBJ2-7; 9 bases agree with TRBD2. With 1 base clipped from V and 0 bases from J, the junction kept 8 bases outside the gene matches. Per the germline V gene, CDR1 is SGHDT and CDR2 is YYEEEE. The CDR3 has 17 residues.

In DNA form, the CDR3 reads TGTGCCAGCAGCCCACCCCAGGCGGGGGGGCCTTATGAGCAGTTCTTC. The encoded protein is CASSPPQAGGPYEQFF. The rearrangement links TRBV7-8 to TRBJ2-1; 9 nucleotides align to TRBD2. The CDR3 contains 16 residues. CDR1 is SGHVS and CDR2 is FQNEAQ in the germline V gene. With 5 bases clipped from V and 8 bases from J, the junction kept 13 bases outside the gene matches. The whole variable domain, filled in from reference TRBV7-8 and TRBJ2-1, reads GAGVSQSPRYKVAKRGQDVALRCDPISGHVSLFWYQQALGQGPEFLTYFQNEAQLDKSGLPSDRFFAERPEGSVSTLKIQRTQQEDSAVYLCASSPPQAGGPYEQFFGPGTRLTVL.

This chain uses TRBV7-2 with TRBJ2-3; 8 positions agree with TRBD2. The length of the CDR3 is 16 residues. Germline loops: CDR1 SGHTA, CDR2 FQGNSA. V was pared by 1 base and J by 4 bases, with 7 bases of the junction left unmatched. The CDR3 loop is CASSLVFRGGPDTQYF. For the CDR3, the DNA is TGTGCCAGCAGCTTAGTATTTCGGGGGGGCCCAGATACGCAGTATTTT.